The 17 T cell receptor beta chains given below trace back to one sample, sequenced in a study of cytomegalovirus exposure and HLA in healthy donors. The PCR was carried out with 60 Vbeta primers and 13 Jbeta primers. Using immunoSEQ multiplex PCR, the repertoire was profiled, and TCRdb retains in-frame clones only, with some absent. The data show some 150,000 clones, roughly four fifths seen once. Specimen: PBMCs. Receptor source: a man aged 35 to 55 in good health and CMV-seronegative.

The chain carries TRBV13 and TRBJ1-1; 9 bases match TRBD1. CDR1 is PRHDT and CDR2 is FYEKMQ in the germline V gene (reference sequence). This CDR3 is built from 16 residues. Unmatched junction bases numbered 11, after V lost 6 bases and J lost 3 bases. The CDR3 reads CASRLTGGNGDTEAFF. The CDR3 DNA is TGTGCCAGCAGGCTCACAGGGGGCAATGGTGACACTGAAGCTTTCTTT.

The DNA of the CDR3 is TGTGCCAGCAGCCGATCGGGTCTCGGGGGTTTGTACGAGCAGTACTTC. Amino acids: CASSRSGLGGLYEQYF. The chain is built from TRBV7-9 and TRBJ2-7; TRBD2 is a possible D gene (6 bases). Deletions cut 5 bases from V and 4 bases from J, with 21 bases between. The CDR3 length is 16 residues. CDR1 SEHNR and CDR2 FQNEAQ come from the germline V gene (reference sequence).

This clone was picked up a small number of times. This chain joins TRBV6-5 and TRBJ2-7, with D possibly TRBD1 on 6 matching bases. Germline-derived CDR1 and CDR2 are MNHEY and SVGAGI. The CDR3 covers 16 residues. V dropped 0 bases and J dropped 1 base, with 13 bases sitting between them. CDR3 sequence reads: CASSYSTGTPSYEQYF. CDR3 nucleotide sequence: TGTGCCAGCAGTTACTCGACGGGGACACCTTCCTACGAGCAGTACTTC.

The chain uses TRBV6-6 and TRBJ2-7; D is perhaps TRBD1 (5 bases). The CDR3 has 13 residues. CDR1 is MNHNY, CDR2 SVGAGI, per germline (reference sequence). V lost 10 bases, J lost 7 bases, and 20 bases lay in between. The CDR3 sequence: CAIRDSALGEQYF. The CDR3 DNA sequence: TGTGCCATCCGAGACAGTGCCCTGGGGGAGCAGTACTTC.

The chain recombines TRBV18 with TRBJ2-7; 7 nucleotides agree with TRBD1. Trimming took 3 bases from V and 4 from J; bases not matched to a gene: 6. Germline values: CDR1 KGHSH, CDR2 LQKENI. The CDR3 has 14 amino acids. The CDR3 region is CASSPDRPPYEQYF. CDR3 in DNA: TGTGCCAGCTCACCGGACAGGCCTCCGTACGAGCAGTACTTC.

This clone appeared a few times. This chain joins TRBV5-1 and TRBJ2-7; 7 bases are shared with TRBD1. Germline trimming cut 2 bases from V and 2 bases from J; bases unmatched to any gene: 4. There are 14 residues in the CDR3. Germline V lookup: CDR1 SGHRS, CDR2 YFSETQ. The CDR3 sequence: CASSLEGATYEQYF. The DNA for the CDR3 is TGCGCCAGCAGCTTAGAGGGGGCGACCTACGAGCAGTACTTC. Using reference TRBV5-1 and TRBJ2-7 for the parts outside the CDR3, the full variable domain is KAGVTQTPRYLIKTRGQQVTLSCSPISGHRSVSWYQQTPGQGLQFLFEYFSETQRNKGNFPGRFSGRQFSNSRSEMNVSTLELGDSALYLCASSLEGATYEQYFGPGTRLTVT.

The rearrangement uses TRBV30 and TRBJ1-2; tentatively, D is TRBD1 (5 bases). Germline CDR1 is GTSNPN and CDR2 is SVGIG (reference sequence). Trimming removed 7 bases at V and 4 bases at J, with 7 bases between. The CDR3 consists of 10 residues. This CDR3 is CAYRTYGYTF. CDR3 nucleotides: TGTGCCTACAGGACCTATGGCTACACCTTC.

V gene TRBV6-6 combines with J gene TRBJ1-1; 9 bases match TRBD1. The CDR3 contains 13 residues. Germline V gene sequence: CDR1 MNHNY, CDR2 SVGAGI (reference sequence). The V gene end was trimmed by 7 bases and the J gene end by 6 bases; junction bases not matched to a gene: 6. CDR3 nucleotides: TGTGCCAGCAAGAACAGGGGGCGTGCTGAAGCTTTCTTT. This sequence encodes CASKNRGRAEAFF.

J is TRBJ2-5 and V is TRBV4-3; TRBD2 might be the D (5 bases). The CDR3 runs to 17 residues. Trimming took off 0 bases at V and 2 bases at J, with 16 bases between the two ends. Germline V CDR1 and CDR2: LGHNA, YSLEER. The CDR3 DNA reads as TGCGCCAGCAGCCAAGATCCGGCAGGAGCGGTTCAAGAGACCCAGTACTTC. This encodes CASSQDPAGAVQETQYF.

The chain carries TRBV4-1 and TRBJ1-2, with D hard to call. This CDR3 is 15 amino acids long. Germline values: CDR1 MGHRA, CDR2 YSYEKL. V was cut by 7 bases and J by 6 bases, with 21 bases left in between. The CDR3 bases are TGCGCCAGCACCAAAGTAGGCGGAAGCCGGAATGGCTACACCTTC. Its protein is CASTKVGGSRNGYTF.

The chain has TRBV9 and TRBJ1-4; TRBD1 is a possible D gene (6 bases). The CDR3 runs 16 residues. Germline lookup yields CDR1 SGDLS and CDR2 YYNGEE. Trimming took off 2 bases at V and 0 bases at J, with 11 bases between the two ends. CDR3 bases: TGTGCCAGCAGCGTTGGACAGCCTTCAACTAATGAAAAACTGTTTTTT. Its translation is CASSVGQPSTNEKLFF.

This chain connects TRBV4-3 to TRBJ2-7; TRBD1 is a possible D gene (5 bases). The CDR3 runs to 15 residues. Germline values: CDR1 LGHNA, CDR2 YSLEER. Trimming left V 0 bases short and J 6 bases short, with 15 bases between. The CDR3 sequence is CASSQDKGLPFEQYF. The DNA for the CDR3 is TGCGCCAGCAGCCAAGATAAGGGGTTGCCCTTCGAGCAGTACTTC.

The sample holds a few counts of this clone. CDR3 DNA: TGTGCCAGCAGCGTAGGTCTCGGGGTAACCTACGAGCAGTACTTC. Its protein is CASSVGLGVTYEQYF. The chain is built from TRBV9 and TRBJ2-7; tentatively, D is TRBD2 (5 bases). Trimming stripped 0 bases from V and 2 bases from J, with 12 bases between. Germline CDR1 is SGDLS and CDR2 is YYNGEE. The CDR3 covers 15 residues.

The gene calls are TRBV10-3 and TRBJ2-5; 7 nucleotides align to TRBD2. Germline CDR1 ENHRY, CDR2 SYGVKD. The V segment lost 8 bases and the J segment 11 bases; nucleotides outside the gene matches: 8. The CDR3 sequence is 11 residues long. The chain's CDR3 is CAIPGGGVQYF. Here the CDR3 DNA reads TGTGCCATCCCCGGGGGAGGGGTGCAGTACTTC.

The rearrangement uses TRBV2 and TRBJ1-5, with a weak D call TRBD1 (5 bases). Trimming took 4 bases from V and 0 from J, leaving 10 bases between them. CDR1 and CDR2 from the germline V gene are SNHLY and FYNNEI. The CDR3 spans 15 residues. The DNA of the CDR3 is TGTGCCAGCAGTGGACAGAAAGATAGCAATCAGCCCCAGCATTTT. Its translation: CASSGQKDSNQPQHF.

V and J are TRBV27 and TRBJ2-3; tentatively, D is TRBD1 (6 bases). The CDR3 totals 15 residues. The germline CDR1 and CDR2 sequences are MNHEY and SMNVEV (reference sequence). V was trimmed by 3 bases and J by 0 bases, leaving 10 bases between them. CDR3 protein: CASSLERGSTDTQYF. The CDR3 DNA sequence: TGTGCCAGCAGTTTGGAGAGGGGGAGCACAGATACGCAGTATTTT.

Only one count was recorded for this clone. The chain uses TRBV10-3 and TRBJ2-1; maybe TRBD1 (6 bases). Per the germline V gene, CDR1 is ENHRY and CDR2 is SYGVKD. The CDR3 contains 16 residues. The ends were cut back, 9 bases at V and 1 base at J, with 19 bases in the middle. The CDR3 coding sequence is TGTGCCATACCGACCTCGGACAGCTCATCCTACAATGAGCAGTTCTTC. Translating gives CAIPTSDSSSYNEQFF.